This T cell receptor beta chain was found in a study of regulatory T cells in long-lasting Graves disease. Turning to the study itself: Graves' patients with a new diagnosis had received antithyroid drugs under 3 months. General study points: It is possible that accuracy was reduced by the small size of the sample.

This clonotype was recorded many times. Its antigen is not known. The time point here: newly diagnosed GD, antithyroid drugs for less than 3 months. PBMCs provided the RNA from which the TCR library was made. Combining iRepertoire HTBI primers with Arm-PCR of CDR3 regions, the authors built TCR beta libraries. TCRdb ran MiXCR on the multiplex PCR reads and lists one entry per CDR3 protein. The sample has 350,000 to 450,000 distinct CDR3 sequences; roughly 15% are singletons. This CDR3 is built from 14 residues. Germline CDR1 reads SGHVS; CDR2 reads FNYEAQ. V trimming: 0 bases; J trimming: 5 bases; junction bases outside the gene matches: 3. These data also featured in a second study, about T cells in Graves' hyperthyroidism and ophthalmopathy. That source notes: The TCR CDR3 was amplified in a first-round RT-PCR using the HTBI primer set.

This sample comprised peripheral blood mononuclear cells (PBMCs), obtained at new diagnosis, from a patient treated with antithyroid drugs. The chain carries TRBV7-6 and TRBJ2-5; 7 bases are a match to TRBD1. The clonotype comes from a woman between 35 and 50 years old with Graves disease. In DNA form, the CDR3 reads TGTGCCAGCAGCTTAGCGGGACAGTTGGAGACCCAGTACTTC. Translated, it gives CASSLAGQLETQYF.